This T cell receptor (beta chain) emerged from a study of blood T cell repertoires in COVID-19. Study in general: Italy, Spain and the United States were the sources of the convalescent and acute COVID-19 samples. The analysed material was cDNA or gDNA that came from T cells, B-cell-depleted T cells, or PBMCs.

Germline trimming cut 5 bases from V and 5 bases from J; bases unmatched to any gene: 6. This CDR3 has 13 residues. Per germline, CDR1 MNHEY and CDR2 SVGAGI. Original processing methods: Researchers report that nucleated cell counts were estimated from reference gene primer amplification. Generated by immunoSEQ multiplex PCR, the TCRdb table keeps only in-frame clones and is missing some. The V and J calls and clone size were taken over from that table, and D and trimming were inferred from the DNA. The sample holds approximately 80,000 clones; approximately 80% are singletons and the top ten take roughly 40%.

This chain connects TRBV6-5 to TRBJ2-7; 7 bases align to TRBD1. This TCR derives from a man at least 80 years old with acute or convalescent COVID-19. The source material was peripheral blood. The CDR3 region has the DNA TGTGCCAGCAGTCCCACAGGGGTGAACGAGCAGTACTTC. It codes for CASSPTGVNEQYF.